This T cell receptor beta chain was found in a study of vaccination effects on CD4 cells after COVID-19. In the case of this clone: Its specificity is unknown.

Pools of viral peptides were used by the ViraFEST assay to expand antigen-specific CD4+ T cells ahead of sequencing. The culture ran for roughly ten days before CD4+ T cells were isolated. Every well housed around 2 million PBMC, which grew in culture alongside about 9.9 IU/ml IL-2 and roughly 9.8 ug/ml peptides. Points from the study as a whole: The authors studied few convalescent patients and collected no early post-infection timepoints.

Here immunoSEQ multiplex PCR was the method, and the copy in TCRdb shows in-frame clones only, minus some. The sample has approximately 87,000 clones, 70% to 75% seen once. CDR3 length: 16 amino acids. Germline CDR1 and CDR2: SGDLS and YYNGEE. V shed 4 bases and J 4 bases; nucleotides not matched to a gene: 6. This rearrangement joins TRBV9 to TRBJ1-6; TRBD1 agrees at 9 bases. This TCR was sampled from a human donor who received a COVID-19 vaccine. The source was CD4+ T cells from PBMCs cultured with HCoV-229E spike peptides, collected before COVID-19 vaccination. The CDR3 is CASSIEGTGYNSPLHF. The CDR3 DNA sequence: TGTGCCAGCAGCATAGAGGGGACAGGGTATAATTCACCCCTCCACTTT.